The rows below give T cell receptor beta chains drawn from one sample of a study of OX40 agonist ivuxolimab in advanced cancers. The repertoire was sequenced with immunoSEQ multiplex PCR; TCRdb's copy has only in-frame clones and lacks some. Counted here are 20,000 to 25,000 clones, roughly 80% occurring once; the ten biggest clones make up 9.5% to 15%. This specimen was CD4+ or CD8+ T cells sorted from blood, taken in a trial of the OX40 agonist ivuxolimab. The receptor set was obtained from an adult with an advanced solid tumor such as melanoma, head and neck, liver or kidney cancer. The CDR3 runs from the conserved cysteine through the conserved F or W. D genes are given only for firm matches. Not every row has a clone size; where given, it reads once, few, many or a size class.

-,TRBV4-1,14,TRBJ2-2,-,CASSQAGNTGELFF,TGCGCCAGCAGCCAAGCGGGGAACACCGGGGAGCTGTTTTTT
-,TRBV4-1,17,TRBJ1-2,TRBD1,CASSQGALGTDAYGYTF,TGCGCCAGCAGCCAAGGGGCATTAGGGACAGACGCCTATGGCTACACCTTC
-,TRBV19,12,TRBJ1-5,-,CASSIVSQPQHF,TGTGCCAGTAGTATCGTGAGTCAGCCCCAGCATTTT
-,TRBV7-6,14,TRBJ1-4,TRBD1,CASSRTGDNEKLFF,TGTGCCAGCAGCCGGACAGGGGATAATGAAAAACTGTTTTTT
-,TRBV7-6,13,TRBJ1-2,-,CASSSTGFYGYTF,TGTGCCAGCAGCTCCACAGGGTTCTATGGCTACACCTTC
-,TRBV11-1,14,TRBJ2-1,-,CASSSSRTFIEQFF,TGTGCCAGCAGCTCCTCAAGGACCTTTATTGAGCAGTTCTTC
-,TRBV6-1,13,TRBJ1-6,TRBD1,CASAGTENSPLHF,TGTGCCAGCGCTGGGACAGAAAATTCACCCCTCCACTTT
-,TRBV27,13,TRBJ1-1,-,CASRGQKNTEAFF,TGTGCCAGCAGAGGACAGAAGAACACTGAAGCTTTCTTT
once,TRBV18,13,TRBJ1-1,-,CASSPQADTEAFF,TGTGCCAGCTCACCACAGGCCGACACTGAAGCTTTCTTT
once,TRBV10-3,15,TRBJ1-3,-,CAISEARVGGNTIYF,TGTGCCATCAGTGAGGCCAGGGTTGGTGGAAACACCATATATTTT
-,TRBV6-5,14,TRBJ2-7,-,CASSRDGFTYEQYF,TGTGCCAGCAGTCGAGACGGATTTACCTACGAGCAGTACTTC
once,TRBV19,13,TRBJ2-1,-,CASTSTGYNEQFF,TGTGCCAGTACCTCGACAGGTTACAATGAGCAGTTCTTC
-,TRBV5-1,15,TRBJ2-7,-,CASSLEARPESEQYF,TGCGCCAGCAGCTTGGAGGCCCGACCTGAATCCGAGCAGTACTTC
-,TRBV30,15,TRBJ1-3,-,CAWKDGTISGNTIYF,TGTGCCTGGAAGGATGGGACAATCTCTGGAAACACCATATATTTT
few,TRBV14,14,TRBJ2-1,TRBD2,CASSQSGGLGEQFF,TGTGCCAGCAGCCAGAGCGGGGGTTTGGGTGAGCAGTTCTTC
once,TRBV11-1,16,TRBJ2-6,-,CASSLAVVSGANVLTF,TGTGCCAGCAGCTTAGCAGTTGTCTCTGGGGCCAACGTCCTGACTTTC
-,TRBV10-3,15,TRBJ2-2,-,CAISKEEGRTGELFF,TGTGCCATCAGTAAGGAGGAGGGTAGGACCGGGGAGCTGTTTTTT
-,TRBV7-2,14,TRBJ2-7,-,CASSLVGGVGEQYF,TGTGCCAGCAGCTTAGTAGGAGGGGTCGGCGAGCAGTACTTC
few,TRBV29-1,14,TRBJ2-3,-,CSSAEGGRTDTQYF,TGCAGCTCGGCGGAGGGGGGCCGCACAGATACGCAGTATTTT
-,TRBV5-1,15,TRBJ2-5,TRBD1,CASSFGTGIMETQYF,TGCGCCAGCAGCTTCGGGACAGGGATCATGGAGACCCAGTACTTC
-,TRBV6-5,14,TRBJ1-1,-,CASTEGTGNTEAFF,TGTGCCAGCACCGAGGGGACTGGGAACACTGAAGCTTTCTTT
-,TRBV10-1,16,TRBJ2-2,-,CASSPPGARGTGELFF,TGCGCCAGCAGTCCCCCGGGGGCCCGGGGCACCGGGGAGCTGTTTTTT
-,TRBV19,16,TRBJ1-1,TRBD1,CASSYYPGQGGGEAFF,TGTGCCAGTAGTTATTATCCGGGACAGGGCGGCGGCGAAGCTTTCTTT
-,TRBV9,17,TRBJ1-4,-,CASSVESGVLPHEKLFF,TGTGCCAGCAGCGTTGAAAGTGGGGTTTTGCCTCATGAAAAACTGTTTTTT
-,TRBV5-5,14,TRBJ1-1,TRBD1,CASSFRTGNTEAFF,TGTGCCAGCAGCTTCAGGACAGGGAACACTGAAGCTTTCTTT
-,TRBV10-3,11,TRBJ2-5,-,CATRGKETQYF,TGTGCCACCCGGGGTAAAGAGACCCAGTACTTC
-,TRBV5-4,13,TRBJ2-1,-,CASSLENYNEQFF,TGTGCCAGCAGCTTGGAAAACTACAATGAGCAGTTCTTC